The clone carrying this TCR beta chain was observed once. Profiling relied on immunoSEQ multiplex PCR, and the TCRdb table lists in-frame clones only, not all of them. This table holds under 300,000 clones, just under 85% found once. The sample comes from a study of blood T cell repertoires in COVID-19. Background on the study: Acute and convalescent COVID-19 samples came from the United States, Italy and Spain. The analysed material was cDNA or gDNA that came from T cells, B-cell-depleted T cells, or PBMCs.

This CDR3 contains 15 residues. The V and J ends lost 0 bases and 6 bases, in that order; junction bases with no gene match: 2. Germline V gives CDR1 MGHRA, CDR2 YSYEKL. The material sequenced was peripheral blood. The rearrangement links TRBV4-1 to TRBJ1-5; TRBD1 aligns across 10 bases. This receptor was taken from a woman older than 75 with acute or convalescent COVID-19. In DNA form, the CDR3 reads TGCGCCAGCAGCCAAGAGGGACAGGGGCCTCAGCCCCAGCATTTT. This encodes CASSQEGQGPQPQHF.